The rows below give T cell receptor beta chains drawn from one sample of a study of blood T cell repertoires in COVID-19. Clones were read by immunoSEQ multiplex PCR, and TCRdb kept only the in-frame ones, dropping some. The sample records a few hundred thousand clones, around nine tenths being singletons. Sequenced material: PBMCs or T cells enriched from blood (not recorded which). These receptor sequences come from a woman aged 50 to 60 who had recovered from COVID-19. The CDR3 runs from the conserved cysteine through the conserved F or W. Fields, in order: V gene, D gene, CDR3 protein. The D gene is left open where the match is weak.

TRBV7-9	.	CASSPGALNTEAFF
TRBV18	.	CASSPKEQAFSGNTIYF
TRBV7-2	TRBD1	CASSHDRGFYNEQFF
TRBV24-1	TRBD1	CATQDRETGELFF
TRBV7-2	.	CASSLFHGAGEKLFF
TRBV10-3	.	CAISDPGRANYGYTF
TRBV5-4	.	CASSFAGGTYYGYTF
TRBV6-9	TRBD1	CASARGTVWGKLFF
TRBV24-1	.	CATSDLSRVEGEQFF
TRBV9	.	CASSLGISNTEAFF
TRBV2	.	CASSETRKNQPQHF
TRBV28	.	CASSKPAGGLNTEAFF
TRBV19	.	CASSFLRDTNSPLHF
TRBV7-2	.	CASSLDTGIRGYTF
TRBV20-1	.	CSASSVSSYEQYF
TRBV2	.	CASSEASVGGVIETQYF
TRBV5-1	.	CASRRTAQETQYF
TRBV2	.	CASMVQLGIGKLFF
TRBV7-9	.	CASSLGTESGAFF
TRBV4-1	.	CASSQDSPTYNEQFF
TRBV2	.	CASSEFAGQRETQYF
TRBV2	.	CASSEGAGANTDTQYF